The 31 T cell receptor beta chains presented below share a single source sample, sequenced in a study of shared T cell receptors in the human thymus. Assay: immunoSEQ multiplex PCR; the TCRdb copy retains only in-frame clones and omits some. There are almost 550,000 clones in the sample; more than 75% occur only once, and roughly 0.013% lies in the top ten. This sample was also put to use in a study of human thymus T cells.

The source material was thymocytes. The receptors were gathered from a boy in the first two years of life with a congenital heart defect.

This rearrangement joins TRBV7-2 to TRBJ2-3; TRBD1 matches at 9 bases. Looked up from germline, CDR1 is SGHTA and CDR2 is FQGNSA. The CDR3 loop spans 18 amino acids. Trimming took 5 bases from V and 5 from J; bases not matched to a gene: 17. The CDR3 sequence is CASSLTRLRDREGDTQYF. The CDR3 region has the DNA TGTGCCAGCAGCCTAACACGACTCCGGGACAGGGAAGGAGATACGCAGTATTTT. Full variable domain (remainder filled in from reference TRBV7-2 and TRBJ2-3): GAGVSQSPSNKVTEKGKDVELRCDPISGHTALYWYRQSLGQGLEFLIYFQGNSAPDKSGLPSDRFSAERTGGSVSTLTIQRTQQEDSAVYLCASSLTRLRDREGDTQYFGPGTRLTVL.

The chain employs TRBV12-2 and TRBJ2-3; the table's D call, TRBD2, was not checked against the DNA. TRBV12-2 is annotated as a pseudogene. CDR3 length: 17 amino acids. CDR3 region: CASRLNPGTSSTDTQYF. For the CDR3, the DNA is TGTGCAAGTCGCTTAAATCCGGGGACTTCTTCCACAGATACGCAGTATTTT.

The chain links TRBV7-2 to TRBJ1-5; 11 bases map to TRBD1. The V gene's germline CDR1 is SGHTA and CDR2 FQGNSA. CDR3 length: 19 amino acids. Trimming took 1 base from V and 0 from J; bases not matched to a gene: 8. CDR3 sequence (DNA): TGTGCCAGCAGCTTAGTGCGGGACAGGGGGGTATATAGCAATCAGCCCCAGCATTTT. It codes for CASSLVRDRGVYSNQPQHF.

The chain employs TRBV10-1 and TRBJ2-3; 14 bases are shared with TRBD2. Trimming at V came to 6 bases and at J to 5 bases, leaving 7 bases not matched to a gene. Germline loops: CDR1 WNHNN, CDR2 SYGVQD (reference sequence). There are 16 residues in the CDR3. CDR3 amino acids: CASSSGLAGALDTQYF. As DNA, the CDR3 is TGCGCCAGCAGCTCGGGACTAGCGGGAGCGTTAGATACGCAGTATTTT.

The J gene is TRBJ2-5, the V gene TRBV5-1; 8 bases are shared with TRBD2. The CDR3 runs 21 residues. The V gene's germline CDR1 is SGHRS and CDR2 YFSETQ. Germline trimming cut 0 bases from V and 1 base from J; bases unmatched to any gene: 20. DNA of the CDR3: TGCGCCAGCAGCTTGGGCCGGACAACAGGGCTGAAGGGACTAGTCCAAGAGACCCAGTACTTC. It is translated as CASSLGRTTGLKGLVQETQYF.

The chain uses TRBV2 and TRBJ2-4; TRBD2 matches 9 bases. Germline V gene sequence: CDR1 SNHLY, CDR2 FYNNEI. V was clipped by 6 bases and J by 2 bases; unmatched bases: 8. CDR3 length equals 16 residues. The CDR3 DNA reads as TGTGCCAGCAGGTTCTTAGCGGGAGAATCCAAAAACATTCAGTACTTC. Translating it yields CASRFLAGESKNIQYF.

J is TRBJ2-7 and V is TRBV27; possibly TRBD1 for D (5 bases). Per the germline V gene, CDR1 is MNHEY and CDR2 is SMNVEV (reference sequence). This CDR3 has 13 amino acids. Trimming removed 8 bases at V and 3 bases at J, with 14 bases between. CDR3 sequence reads: CASPPAGFYEQYF. Written as DNA, the CDR3 is TGTGCCAGCCCCCCGGCAGGGTTCTACGAGCAGTACTTC.

This sequence joins TRBV5-6 and TRBJ2-7; 7 nucleotides align to TRBD2. Unmatched junction bases numbered 19, after V lost 7 bases and J lost 6 bases. CDR3 size: 16 residues. The germline V gene encodes CDR1 SGHDT and CDR2 YYEEEE. CDR3 sequence reads: CASGRSSKREGFEQYF. The CDR3 region has the DNA TGTGCCAGCGGTCGATCTAGCAAGCGGGAAGGTTTCGAGCAGTACTTC. Together with reference TRBV5-6 and TRBJ2-7, the CDR3 gives the full variable domain: DAGVTQSPTHLIKTRGQQVTLRCSPKSGHDTVSWYQQALGQGPQFIFQYYEEEERQRGNFPDRFSGHQFPNYSSELNVNALLLGDSALYLCASGRSSKREGFEQYFGPGTRLTVT.

As DNA, the CDR3 is TGTGCCTGGACGGGGCTGGGGGGGCCTGGAAACACCATATATTTT. Translated, it gives CAWTGLGGPGNTIYF. The chain links TRBV30 to TRBJ1-3, with D perhaps TRBD1 (6 bases). Trimming left V 4 bases short and J 2 bases short, with 15 bases between. The germline gives CDR1 GTSNPN, CDR2 SVGIG (reference sequence). The CDR3 spans 15 residues. Variable domain in full (rest from reference TRBV30 and TRBJ1-3): SQTIHQWPATLVQPVGSPLSLECTVEGTSNPNLYWYRQAAGRGLQLLFYSVGIGQISSEVPQNLSASRPQDRQFILSSKKLLLSDSGFYLCAWTGLGGPGNTIYFGEGSWLTVV.

This clone was counted a single time. The V call is TRBV28, the J call TRBJ2-1, with 9 bases lining up with TRBD2. The CDR3 contains 16 residues. In germline, CDR1 is MDHEN, CDR2 SYDVKM. CDR3 nucleotide sequence: TGTGCTGTACGGGGGGCTAGCGGGAAGGACTACAATGAGCAGTTCTTC. Protein: CAVRGASGKDYNEQFF. Full variable domain (rest looked up from reference TRBV28 and TRBJ2-1): DVKVTQSSRYLVKRTGEKVFLECVQDMDHENMFWYRQDPGLGLRLIYFSYDVKMKEKGDIPEGYSVSREKKERFSLILESASTNQTSMYLCAVRGASGKDYNEQFFGPGTRLTVL.

V and J are TRBV4-3 and TRBJ2-7; TRBD1 is a possible D gene (6 bases). CDR3 length equals 17 residues. Germline V lookup: CDR1 LGHNA, CDR2 YSLEER. V was clipped by 1 base and J by 1 base, with 17 bases between them. The CDR3 bases are TGCGCCAGCAGCCAAGTTAAAGGCCCGGACAGATCCTACGAGCAGTACTTC. As protein: CASSQVKGPDRSYEQYF.

Written as DNA, the CDR3 is TGCGCCAGCAGCCAAGAATGGGGACTAGCGATTAACACCGGGGAGCTGTTTTTT. It specifies CASSQEWGLAINTGELFF. J is TRBJ2-2 and V is TRBV4-3; 10 bases align to TRBD2. The CDR3 contains 18 residues. CDR1 is LGHNA and CDR2 is YSLEER in the germline V gene. J gave up 2 bases and V 0 bases, and 6 bases lay outside the gene matches.

Only a few counts were recorded for this clone. The chain is built from TRBV2 and TRBJ2-5; perhaps TRBD1 as D (6 bases). Trimming cost V 11 bases and J 1 base, with 20 bases left between them. Germline CDR1 is SNHLY and CDR2 is FYNNEI. The CDR3 is 15 residues long. CDR3 region: CAHIAHRASQETQYF. The CDR3, as DNA: TGTGCCCATATCGCCCACAGGGCTTCCCAAGAGACCCAGTACTTC.

This clone came up a few times. The V gene is TRBV19, the J gene TRBJ2-3; tentatively, D is TRBD2 (6 bases). V lost 3 bases to trimming and J lost 4 bases, with 23 bases between them. Germline assignment: CDR1 LNHDA and CDR2 SQIVND (reference sequence). This CDR3 is built from 18 residues. The CDR3 DNA follows: TGTGCCAGTAGTATTACCCCCGGTAGACGGGGAGGCTCAGATACGCAGTATTTT. This gives the protein CASSITPGRRGGSDTQYF.

CDR3 bases: TGTGCCAGTACTCCCAGGGGATCCCCAGAGACCCAGTACTTC. Protein sequence: CASTPRGSPETQYF. This chain connects TRBV19 to TRBJ2-5; D is possibly TRBD1 (6 bases). Germline CDR1 reads LNHDA; CDR2 reads SQIVND (reference sequence). V dropped 7 bases and J dropped 4 bases, with 16 bases sitting between them. The CDR3 runs to 14 residues.

The chain is built from TRBV2 and TRBJ2-7; 9 bases align to TRBD1. The CDR3 extends over 12 amino acids. Germline V gives CDR1 SNHLY, CDR2 FYNNEI. Unmatched junction bases numbered 3, after V lost 11 bases and J lost 1 base. The CDR3 region has the DNA TGTGCCGACGGACAGGGGTCCTACGAGCAGTACTTC. It codes for CADGQGSYEQYF.

This rearrangement joins TRBV5-1 to TRBJ2-5; TRBD1 matches 7 bases. V shed 1 base and J 2 bases; nucleotides not matched to a gene: 2. Germline CDR1 is SGHRS and CDR2 is YFSETQ. CDR3 length: 14 residues. Written as DNA, the CDR3 is TGCGCCAGCAGCTTGTTACAGGGGCAAGAGACCCAGTACTTC. It yields the protein CASSLLQGQETQYF. The complete variable domain, with remaining parts taken from reference TRBV5-1 and TRBJ2-5, reads KAGVTQTPRYLIKTRGQQVTLSCSPISGHRSVSWYQQTPGQGLQFLFEYFSETQRNKGNFPGRFSGRQFSNSRSEMNVSTLELGDSALYLCASSLLQGQETQYFGPGTRLLVL.

The genes are TRBV6-1 and TRBJ2-1; a possible D gene is TRBD1 (5 bases). CDR1 and CDR2 (germline): MNHNS, SASEGT. V was trimmed by 2 bases and J by 10 bases, leaving 18 bases between them. The CDR3 covers 15 residues. The CDR3 bases are TGTGCCAGCAGTGAAAAGACAGCCACCCGGAACGAGCAGTTCTTC. This encodes CASSEKTATRNEQFF.

There are a few counts of this clone. The rearrangement links TRBV30 to TRBJ1-5; 8 positions agree with TRBD1. The CDR3 consists of 17 residues. V gave up 1 base and J gave up 2 bases; unmatched junction bases: 10. Germline CDR1 GTSNPN, CDR2 SVGIG (reference sequence). CDR3 sequence (DNA): TGTGCCTGGAGTGACGGGGCAGGGGGCTTGGGCAATCAGCCCCAGCATTTT. This translates into CAWSDGAGGLGNQPQHF.

The chain has TRBV28 and TRBJ1-5; D unclear. Trimming left V 1 base short and J 6 bases short, with 7 bases between. The CDR3 length is 13 residues. The germline V gene encodes CDR1 MDHEN and CDR2 SYDVKM. The DNA for the CDR3 is TGTGCCAGCAGTTTATTCGGGGTTCAGCCCCAGCATTTT. Residues: CASSLFGVQPQHF.

V usage is TRBV15 and J usage is TRBJ2-1; 7 bases line up with TRBD2. Germline V gene sequence: CDR1 LNHNV, CDR2 YYDKDF (reference sequence). This CDR3 is built from 14 residues. V lost 5 bases to trimming and J lost 3 bases; unmatched junction nucleotides: 4. CDR3 loop: CATSDGRFYNEQFF. The CDR3 DNA reads TGTGCCACCAGCGACGGGAGGTTCTACAATGAGCAGTTCTTC.

The chain recombines TRBV4-2 with TRBJ2-6, with D hard to call. Germline values: CDR1 LGHNA, CDR2 YNFKEQ. The CDR3 has 18 amino acids. The V and J ends lost 0 bases and 0 bases respectively, with 12 bases between them. In DNA, the CDR3 is TGTGCCAGCAGCCAAGACAAGCACAGCCACTCTGGGGCCAACGTCCTGACTTTC. Encoded protein: CASSQDKHSHSGANVLTF.

The table lists this clone with a few counts. The chain uses TRBV29-1 and TRBJ2-1, with 12 bases matching TRBD2. The germline V gene has CDR1 SQVTM and CDR2 ANQGSEA. This CDR3 comprises 16 residues. V lost 4 bases to trimming and J lost 10 bases; unmatched junction nucleotides: 14. The CDR3 sequence is CSVASSGRARSGEQFF. In nucleotides, the CDR3 is TGCAGCGTTGCCTCTAGCGGGAGGGCCCGATCGGGCGAGCAGTTCTTC.

Comments on this clone: A junction end diverges from the germline sequence, so it may reflect a read error. The chain employs TRBV18 and TRBJ1-5; 9 positions match TRBD1. This CDR3 region has 15 residues. The germline gives CDR1 KGHSH, CDR2 LQKENI. The CDR3 sequence is CASSPPGQGRQPQHF. CDR3 DNA: TGTGCCAGCTCTCCACCGGGACAGGGCCGTCAGCCCCAGCATTTT.

The chain has TRBV25-1 and TRBJ2-5, with 8 bases that match TRBD1. J gave up 4 bases and V 6 bases, and 4 bases lay outside the gene matches. Germline V gene sequence: CDR1 MGHDK, CDR2 SYGVNS. The CDR3 loop spans 13 amino acids. CDR3: CASSGQGPETQYF. In DNA form, the CDR3 reads TGTGCCAGCAGCGGACAGGGACCAGAGACCCAGTACTTC.

In DNA, the CDR3 is TGTGCCAGCAGTTGGGGACTAGCGGGAGTCAATGAGCAGTTCTTC. Protein: CASSWGLAGVNEQFF. V gene TRBV27 combines with J gene TRBJ2-1; TRBD2 matches 14 bases. The CDR3 runs 15 residues. CDR1 and CDR2 from the germline V gene are MNHEY and SMNVEV (reference sequence). J gave up 6 bases and V 4 bases, and 2 bases lay outside the gene matches.

The rearrangement uses TRBV5-1 and TRBJ1-1, with D tentatively TRBD1 (6 bases). The CDR3 covers 18 residues. CDR1 SGHRS and CDR2 YFSETQ come from the germline V gene. Trimming pared 4 bases from V and 0 bases from J, leaving 22 bases between. This CDR3 is CASSGLSGQSLMNTEAFF. In DNA form, the CDR3 reads TGCGCCAGCAGCGGACTCTCGGGACAAAGTTTAATGAACACTGAAGCTTTCTTT. The variable domain in full, completed from reference TRBV5-1 and TRBJ1-1, reads KAGVTQTPRYLIKTRGQQVTLSCSPISGHRSVSWYQQTPGQGLQFLFEYFSETQRNKGNFPGRFSGRQFSNSRSEMNVSTLELGDSALYLCASSGLSGQSLMNTEAFFGQGTRLTVV.

The rearrangement uses TRBV5-1 and TRBJ1-5, with 10 nucleotides matching TRBD1. Germline V gives CDR1 SGHRS, CDR2 YFSETQ. There are 15 residues in the CDR3. V lost 4 bases and J lost 3; bases outside the gene matches: 4. As DNA, the CDR3 is TGCGCCAGCAGCACCGGGACAGGGGACAATCAGCCCCAGCATTTT. The encoded protein is CASSTGTGDNQPQHF.

The chain is built from TRBV20-1 and TRBJ1-2, with unresolved D. V was clipped by 8 bases and J by 6 bases, with 10 bases between them. The CDR3 is made up of 10 amino acids. Germline V gene sequence: CDR1 DFQATT, CDR2 SNEGSKA (reference sequence). The CDR3 DNA reads TGCAGTCCCGGTCCCAATGGCTACACCTTC. This encodes CSPGPNGYTF.

V is TRBV7-9 and J is TRBJ1-5, with TRBD1 matching 7 bases. From germline, CDR1 is SEHNR and CDR2 FQNEAQ (reference sequence). The V gene end was trimmed by 5 bases and the J gene end by 2 bases; junction bases not matched to a gene: 6. This CDR3 has 15 residues. In DNA form, the CDR3 reads TGTGCCAGCAGCCCACTCGGACAGGGCAATCAGCCCCAGCATTTT. It encodes CASSPLGQGNQPQHF.

V gene TRBV29-1 combines with J gene TRBJ2-4; 9 nucleotides agree with TRBD1. Trimming took 0 bases from V and 0 from J; bases not matched to a gene: 6. The germline V gene has CDR1 SQVTM and CDR2 ANQGSEA. The CDR3 has 17 residues. Here the CDR3 reads CSVEDEGTGLAKNIQYF. Written as DNA, the CDR3 is TGCAGCGTTGAAGATGAGGGGACAGGGCTAGCCAAAAACATTCAGTACTTC. The full variable domain, in which reference TRBV29-1 and TRBJ2-4 provide the parts outside the CDR3, is SAVISQKPSRDICQRGTSLTIQCQVDSQVTMMFWYRQQPGQSLTLIATANQGSEATYESGFVIDKFPISRPNLTFSTLTVSNMSPEDSSIYLCSVEDEGTGLAKNIQYFGAGTRLSVL.